The 3 T cell receptor beta chains given below trace back to one sample, sequenced in a study of tumor and adjacent non-tumor tissue in lung cancer. RNA was extracted from bulk tissue without any cell sorting. The normal lung tissue was taken more than 3 cm from the tumor edge. The library came from three nested PCR rounds adapted from ARM-PCR protocols. TCRdb ran MiXCR on the multiplex PCR reads and lists one entry per CDR3 protein. The table records 60,000 or so distinct CDR3 sequences, around 61% of them present only once. Sequenced input: distant non-tumor lung tissue. Receptors were obtained from a man in his 70s with non-small cell lung cancer.

About this clonotype itself: A read error may be the cause here, since a much bigger clone is one base away. This chain uses TRBV6-5 with TRBJ2-7; D is undetermined. CDR3 length: 15 residues. Per germline, CDR1 MNHEY and CDR2 SVGAGI. With 1 base removed from V and 1 base from J, the gap between germline ends came to 11 bases. CDR3 loop: CASSYYGVASYEQYF. The CDR3 nucleotides are TGTGCCAGCAGTTACTATGGCGTGGCATCCTACGAGCAGTACTTC.

The chain carries TRBV29-1 and TRBJ1-2, with a weak D call TRBD1 (6 bases). This CDR3 contains 13 residues. The V and J ends lost 6 bases and 8 bases respectively, with 19 bases between them. Germline V gene data show CDR1 as SQVTM and CDR2 as ANQGSEA. CDR3 sequence (DNA): TGCAGCGTAAAAAGCGGGACATTAGAAGGCTACACCTTC. It specifies CSVKSGTLEGYTF.

Comments on this clonotype: An end of the junction differs from the germline gene, which may be a read error. The chain is built from TRBV11-2 and TRBJ2-2; TRBD1 or TRBD2 may be the D gene (5 bases each). The CDR3 sequence is 16 residues long. Germline CDR1 and CDR2: SGHAT and FQNNGV. As DNA, the CDR3 is TGTGCCAGCAGCCTACACGGGACGTTCTTCGCCGGGGAGCTGTTATTT. Residues: CASSLHGTFFAGELLF.